This T cell receptor beta chain was retrieved from a study of T cells expressing NK-cell markers. Study context: Among the eight sequenced donors, seven tested HCMV-seropositive and one tested seronegative. Regarding the study as a whole: A range of roughly 1.0-7.0% of CD8+ T cells consisted of dominant NKG2C+ clonotypes in 5 or 6 donors.

TCRdb reanalyzed the 5' RACE reads and collapses them to one entry per CDR3 protein, without DNA. The sample data list a few hundred thousand distinct CDR3 sequences. In the case of this clonotype: Its antigen is undetermined.

CDR3 length equals 14 residues. Germline loops: CDR1 SGHKS, CDR2 YYEKEE (reference sequence). The TCR was taken from a man in his late teens or twenties in good health. Sequenced: blood T cells: a sorted CD56 or NKG2C T cell subset, CD4+ or CD8+ T cells, or bulk PBMC T cells (not recorded which). The chain links TRBV5-5 to TRBJ1-6. CDR3 protein: CASSFKAIGSPLHF.